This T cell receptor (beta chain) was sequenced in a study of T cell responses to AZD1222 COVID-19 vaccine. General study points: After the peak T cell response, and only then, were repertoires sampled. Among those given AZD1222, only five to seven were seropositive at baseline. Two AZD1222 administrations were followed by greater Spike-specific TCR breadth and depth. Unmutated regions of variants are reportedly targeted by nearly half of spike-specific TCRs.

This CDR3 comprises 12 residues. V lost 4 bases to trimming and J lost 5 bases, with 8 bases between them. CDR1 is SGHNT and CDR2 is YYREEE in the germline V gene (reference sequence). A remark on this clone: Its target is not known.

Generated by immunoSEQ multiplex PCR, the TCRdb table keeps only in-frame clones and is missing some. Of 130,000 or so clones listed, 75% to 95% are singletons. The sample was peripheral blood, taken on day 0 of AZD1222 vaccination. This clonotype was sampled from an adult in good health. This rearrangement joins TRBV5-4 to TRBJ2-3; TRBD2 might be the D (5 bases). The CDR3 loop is CASSGRGDTQYF. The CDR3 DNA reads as TGTGCCAGCAGCGGGAGAGGAGATACGCAGTATTTT. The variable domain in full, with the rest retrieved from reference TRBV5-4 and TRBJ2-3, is ETGVTQSPTHLIKTRGQQVTLRCSSQSGHNTVSWYQQALGQGPQFIFQYYREEENGRGNFPPRFSGLQFPNYSSELNVNALELDDSALYLCASSGRGDTQYFGPGTRLTVL.